The sequence of this T cell receptor (beta chain) was determined in a study of human T cells and chemical hapten exposure. TCRdb re-called the RACE reads with MiXCR, one entry per CDR3 protein. The table records around 74,000 distinct CDR3 sequences, around 30% of them present only once. Specified time point: patch test 1, 2 weeks after DPC sensitization. Treatment in this sample: therapeutic diphenylcyclopropenone sensitization with weekly scalp DPC. The CDR3 length is 13 residues. V lost 0 bases and J 7 bases, leaving 10 bases between the germline ends. The germline CDR1 and CDR2 sequences are MNHEY and SVGAGI.

The TCR originated in a man aged 35 to 55 with alopecia areata. Some clones in this sample may be carry-over from other donors' samples. The V and J genes are TRBV6-5 and TRBJ2-7, with D possibly matching TRBD1 (5 bases). The sample was whole blood, taken in connection with sensitization to the hapten diphenylcyclopropenone (DPC). The CDR3 sequence: CASSYSSKGEQYF. The CDR3, as DNA: TGTGCCAGCAGTTACTCTTCTAAGGGGGAGCAGTACTTC.